The present TCR beta chain was sequenced within a study of cytomegalovirus exposure and HLA in healthy donors. The protocol was immunoSEQ multiplex PCR, while the TCRdb copy is restricted to in-frame clones and leaves out a portion. The table shows 150,000 to 160,000 clones, with about 88% occurring only once. A remark on this clone: No antigen is known for it.

The J segment lost 0 bases and the V segment lost 7 bases, leaving 7 bases of the junction unmatched. Germline V lookup: CDR1 SGHDT, CDR2 YYEEEE. The CDR3 is made up of 14 amino acids. The study, taken as a whole, reports: Many donors shared some public TCRs, even though most TCR sequences were rare.

The donors formed part of the approximately 120-subject validation cohort, distinct from the roughly 670-subject first cohort. Sequenced material: PBMCs. The V and J genes are TRBV5-6 and TRBJ2-7; 7 bases are a match to TRBD1. This TCR was recovered from a man between 18 and 35 years old in good health and CMV-seropositive. The CDR3 DNA is TGTGCCAGCCGGAAGGACAGGAGCTCCTACGAGCAGTACTTC. This sequence encodes CASRKDRSSYEQYF.